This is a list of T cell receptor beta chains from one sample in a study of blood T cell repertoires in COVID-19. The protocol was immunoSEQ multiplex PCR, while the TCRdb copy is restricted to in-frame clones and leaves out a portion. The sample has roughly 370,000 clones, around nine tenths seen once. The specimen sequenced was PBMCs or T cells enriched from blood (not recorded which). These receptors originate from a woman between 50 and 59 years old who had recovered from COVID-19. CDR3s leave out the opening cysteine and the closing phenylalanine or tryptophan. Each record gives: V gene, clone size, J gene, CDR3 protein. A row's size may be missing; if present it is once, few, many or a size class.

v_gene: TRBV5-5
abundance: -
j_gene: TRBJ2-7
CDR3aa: ASSRMTGPYEQY

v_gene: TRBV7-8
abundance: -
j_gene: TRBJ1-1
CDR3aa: ASSLRAGEAF

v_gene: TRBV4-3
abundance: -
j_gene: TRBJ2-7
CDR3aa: ASSRSQGYEQY

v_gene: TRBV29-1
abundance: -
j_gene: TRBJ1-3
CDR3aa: SATGQGTGNTIY

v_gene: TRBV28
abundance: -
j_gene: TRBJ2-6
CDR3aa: ASRVTGAGANVLT

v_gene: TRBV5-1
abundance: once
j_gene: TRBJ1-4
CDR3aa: ASSLDGQGPANEKLF

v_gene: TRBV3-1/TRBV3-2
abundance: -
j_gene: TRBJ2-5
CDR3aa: ASSLNRDTSLTQY

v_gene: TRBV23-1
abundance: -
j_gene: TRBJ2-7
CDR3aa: ASETGLQGAPYEQY

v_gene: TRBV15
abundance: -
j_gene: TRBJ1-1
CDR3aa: ATSGPFEGTEAF

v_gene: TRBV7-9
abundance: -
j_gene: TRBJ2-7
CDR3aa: ASNRDTNPSSYEQY

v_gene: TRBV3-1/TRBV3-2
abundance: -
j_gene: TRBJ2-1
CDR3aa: ASSPGVAGDNEQF

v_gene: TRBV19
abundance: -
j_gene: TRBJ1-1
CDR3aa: ASSRIMNTEAF

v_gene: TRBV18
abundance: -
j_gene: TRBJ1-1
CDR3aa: ASSPRENTEAF

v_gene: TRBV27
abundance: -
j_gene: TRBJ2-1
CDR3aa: ASSPWRGEQF

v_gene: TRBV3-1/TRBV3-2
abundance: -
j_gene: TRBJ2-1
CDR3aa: ASSHLASGREQF

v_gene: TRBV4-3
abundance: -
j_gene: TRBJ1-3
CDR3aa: ASSQDYSGNTIY

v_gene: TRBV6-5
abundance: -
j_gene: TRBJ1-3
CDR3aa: ACGARGNTIY

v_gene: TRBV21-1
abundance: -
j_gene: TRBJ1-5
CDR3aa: ARTRSRTGSRNQPQH

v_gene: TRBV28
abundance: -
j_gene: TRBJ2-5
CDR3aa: ASSHPGTAQETQY

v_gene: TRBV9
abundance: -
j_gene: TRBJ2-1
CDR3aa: ASSSEGDVSYNEQF

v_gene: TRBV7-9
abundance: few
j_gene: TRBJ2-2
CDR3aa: ASSPDTNTGELF

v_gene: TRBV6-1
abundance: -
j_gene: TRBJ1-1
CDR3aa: ASSDTGIYDSTEAF

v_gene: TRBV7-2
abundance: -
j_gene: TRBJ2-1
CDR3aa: ASSLDAAAFEQF

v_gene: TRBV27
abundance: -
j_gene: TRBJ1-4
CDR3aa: ASSLNRVGEKLF

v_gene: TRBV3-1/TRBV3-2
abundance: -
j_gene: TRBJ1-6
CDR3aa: ASSPRDRGLEALH

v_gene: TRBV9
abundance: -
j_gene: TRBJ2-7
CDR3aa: ASSPHSTYEQY

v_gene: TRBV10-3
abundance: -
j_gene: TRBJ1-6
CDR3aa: AIKGEGDSPLH

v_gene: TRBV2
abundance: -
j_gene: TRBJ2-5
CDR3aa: ASRRTSGVETQY

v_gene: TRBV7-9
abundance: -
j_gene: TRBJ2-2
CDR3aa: ASSLMGGYTGELF

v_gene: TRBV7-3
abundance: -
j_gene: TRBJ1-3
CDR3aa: ASSLSPGSSGNTIY

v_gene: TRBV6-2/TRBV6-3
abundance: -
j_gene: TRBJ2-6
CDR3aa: ASSSGVGGANVLT